The 23 T cell receptor beta chains below all came from one sample that was sequenced in a study of blood T cell repertoires in COVID-19 (dated by TCRdb to the early 2020s). The receptor library was made with the immunoSEQ multiplex PCR assay. This is the immuneACCESS table as TCRdb keeps it, with only in-frame sequences that have V and J called. A part of the clones is gone; compared with another copy, unresolved V genes explain less than half, and the rest is unexplained. The sample table holds over 150,000 clones, of which just over 85% were seen once. About 8.4% of the sample is taken by the ten largest. The sample consisted of PBMCs or T cells enriched from blood (not recorded which). The receptor set was obtained from a woman aged 18-29 years who had recovered from COVID-19.

In its sample, this clone was seen a few times. This chain connects TRBV6-2 or TRBV6-3 to TRBJ2-1; D may be TRBD1 or TRBD2 (5 bases each). V dropped 6 bases and J dropped 5 bases, with 14 bases sitting between them. Germline V gene sequence: CDR1 MNHEY, CDR2 SVGEGT. The CDR3 totals 14 residues. CDR3: CASSGADTNNEQFF. In DNA form, the CDR3 reads TGTGCCAGCAGCGGGGCCGACACGAACAATGAGCAGTTCTTC.

This clone was seen a single time. This chain connects TRBV5-1 to TRBJ1-3; D is undetermined. Trimming shortened V by 0 bases and J by 0 bases, and 10 bases separated the two germline ends. CDR1 SGHRS and CDR2 YFSETQ come from the germline V gene. This CDR3 contains 16 residues. As DNA, the CDR3 is TGCGCCAGCAGCTTGGTTGGGAGTTTCTCTGGAAACACCATATATTTT. Translating it yields CASSLVGSFSGNTIYF.

The chain employs TRBV19 and TRBJ2-1; weak D call: TRBD2 (6 bases). The CDR3 runs 15 residues. Germline loops: CDR1 LNHDA, CDR2 SQIVND (reference sequence). V lost 3 bases, J lost 6 bases, and 15 bases lay in between. DNA of the CDR3: TGTGCCAGTAGTATGGGGGAGGTTTTCGGCAATGAGCAGTTCTTC. Protein sequence: CASSMGEVFGNEQFF.

The rearrangement uses TRBV7-9 and TRBJ1-2, with 7 bases that match TRBD1. The germline V gene has CDR1 SEHNR and CDR2 FQNEAQ (reference sequence). V lost 1 base and J lost 6; bases outside the gene matches: 2. CDR3 size: 13 residues. CDR3 DNA sequence: TGTGCCAGCAGCTTAGTGACAGGGAATGGCTACACCTTC. Its protein product is CASSLVTGNGYTF.

The CDR3, as DNA: TGTGCCAGCAGACTCCGGGACAGCTTCAATGAAAAACTGTTTTTT. Protein product: CASRLRDSFNEKLFF. The genes are TRBV2 and TRBJ1-4, with TRBD1 matching over 7 bases. Trimming removed 6 bases from V and 5 bases from J; junction bases left unmatched: 9. CDR1 and CDR2 (germline): SNHLY, FYNNEI. The CDR3 has 15 residues.

The chain is built from TRBV4-3 and TRBJ2-6; D is uncertain. Germline V gene data show CDR1 as LGHNA and CDR2 as YSLEER. CDR3 size: 18 residues. V lost 0 bases to trimming and J lost 0 bases, with 12 bases between them. Written as DNA, the CDR3 is TGCGCCAGCAGCCAAGATTTGGCGGTAATCTCTGGGGCCAACGTCCTGACTTTC. This translates into CASSQDLAVISGANVLTF.

The V call is TRBV19, the J call TRBJ2-1; perhaps TRBD1 as D (7 bases). V was clipped by 5 bases and J by 4 bases, with 18 bases between them. Germline loops: CDR1 LNHDA, CDR2 SQIVND (reference sequence). The CDR3 spans 16 residues. CDR3 DNA: TGTGCCAGTAGTGGGGCGGGGACAGTACCTTACAATGAGCAGTTCTTC. It codes for CASSGAGTVPYNEQFF.

The V call is TRBV7-9, the J call TRBJ1-2; D not certain. The V end lost 4 bases, the J end lost 8 bases, and 14 bases lay between the germline ends. Germline-derived CDR1 and CDR2 are SEHNR and FQNEAQ (reference sequence). The CDR3 consists of 13 residues. CDR3 sequence: CASSSGGFRGYTF. The CDR3 DNA sequence: TGTGCCAGCAGCTCTGGCGGGTTTCGGGGCTACACCTTC.

This clone was detected only a few times. Here the CDR3 DNA reads TGTGCCAGCACCTCAATACGGGACAGAACCTACGAGCAGTACTTC. The encoded protein is CASTSIRDRTYEQYF. V gene TRBV6-5 combines with J gene TRBJ2-7, with 7 bases aligning to TRBD1. CDR3 length equals 15 residues. CDR1 is MNHEY, CDR2 SVGAGI, per germline. The J segment lost 2 bases and the V segment lost 7 bases, leaving 11 bases of the junction unmatched.

A note on this clone: Other nucleotide sequences in the sample specify the same CDR3. V and J are TRBV7-9 and TRBJ1-1, with 7 bases identical to TRBD1. This CDR3 region has 13 residues. Germline CDR1 and CDR2: SEHNR and FQNEAQ (reference sequence). Trimming cost V 5 bases and J 3 bases; bases outside gene matches: 3. CDR3 in amino acids: CASSRDRDTEAFF. Here the CDR3 DNA reads TGTGCCAGCAGCCGAGACAGGGACACTGAAGCTTTCTTT.

The chain links TRBV30 to TRBJ2-1; D gene uncertain. The V end lost 0 bases, the J end lost 2 bases, and 8 bases lay between the germline ends. CDR3 length: 14 residues. CDR1 GTSNPN and CDR2 SVGIG come from the germline V gene (reference sequence). In DNA form, the CDR3 reads TGTGCCTGGAGTGTCGGCGGAACCTACAATGAGCAGTTCTTC. Translating it yields CAWSVGGTYNEQFF.

The chain employs TRBV2 and TRBJ1-5; 11 bases match TRBD1. V trimming: 4 bases; J trimming: 6 bases; junction bases outside the gene matches: 8. The CDR3 extends over 16 amino acids. In germline, CDR1 is SNHLY, CDR2 FYNNEI. The CDR3 is CASSATGTGGSQPQHF. In DNA, the CDR3 is TGTGCCAGCAGTGCCACCGGGACAGGGGGATCTCAGCCCCAGCATTTT. The full variable domain, rest sourced from reference TRBV2 and TRBJ1-5, is EPEVTQTPSHQVTQMGQEVILRCVPISNHLYFYWYRQILGQKVEFLVSFYNNEISEKSEIFDDQFSVERPDGSNFTLKIRSTKLEDSAMYFCASSATGTGGSQPQHFGDGTRLSIL.

The rearrangement links TRBV5-5 to TRBJ2-5; D possibly corresponds to TRBD1 (6 bases). The CDR3 spans 15 residues. The V end was cut by 4 bases, the J end by 5 bases, with 18 bases between. Germline CDR1 and CDR2: SGHKS and YYEKEE (reference sequence). The CDR3 sequence is CASSTVPGHGETQYF. CDR3 bases: TGTGCCAGCAGCACCGTCCCGGGACACGGTGAGACCCAGTACTTC.

The chain combines TRBV7-8 with TRBJ1-1; TRBD1 matches at 8 bases. V dropped 5 bases and J dropped 1; count of bases not matched to a gene: 15. Germline CDR1 is SGHVS and CDR2 is FQNEAQ. The CDR3 has 18 amino acids. Written as DNA, the CDR3 is TGTGCCAGCAGCCCCGGACAGGGACTTACCCTGAGGAACACTGAAGCTTTCTTT. It is translated as CASSPGQGLTLRNTEAFF.

This chain links TRBV28 with TRBJ1-5; D not certain. Trimming stripped 1 base from V and 1 base from J, with 5 bases between. There are 14 residues in the CDR3. The germline V gene encodes CDR1 MDHEN and CDR2 SYDVKM. The DNA for the CDR3 is TGTGCCAGCAGTTTATTCTCGAGCAATCAGCCCCAGCATTTT. Translation: CASSLFSSNQPQHF.

V gene TRBV7-2 combines with J gene TRBJ1-2; D not certain. The length of the CDR3 is 14 residues. Trimming left V 6 bases short and J 4 bases short, with 15 bases between. The germline V gene encodes CDR1 SGHTA and CDR2 FQGNSA. CDR3 loop: CASSPGSGFYGYTF. The CDR3 nucleotides read TGTGCCAGCAGTCCGGGGTCTGGATTCTATGGCTACACCTTC.

V is TRBV19 and J is TRBJ1-1; weak D call: TRBD1 (6 bases). V lost 1 base to trimming and J lost 5 bases, with 20 bases between them. Germline V gene sequence: CDR1 LNHDA, CDR2 SQIVND (reference sequence). The CDR3 spans 17 residues. CDR3: CASSIGTDTLPGTEAFF. CDR3 nucleotide sequence: TGTGCCAGTAGTATAGGGACAGACACCTTACCGGGGACTGAAGCTTTCTTT.

The chain uses TRBV9 and TRBJ2-2, with unresolved D. This CDR3 contains 17 residues. The V gene lost 0 bases and the J gene lost 4 bases, with 16 bases spanning the gap. The V gene's germline CDR1 is SGDLS and CDR2 YYNGEE. The chain's CDR3 is CASSVAAAGSTTGELFF. The CDR3 coding sequence is TGTGCCAGCAGCGTAGCTGCGGCTGGTTCGACCACCGGGGAGCTGTTTTTT. Full variable domain (remainder filled in from reference TRBV9 and TRBJ2-2): DSGVTQTPKHLITATGQRVTLRCSPRSGDLSVYWYQQSLDQGLQFLIQYYNGEERAKGNILERFSAQQFPDLHSELNLSSLELGDSALYFCASSVAAAGSTTGELFFGEGSRLTVL.

The chain employs TRBV27 and TRBJ2-1; the match to TRBD2 covers 8 bases. Looked up from germline, CDR1 is MNHEY and CDR2 is SMNVEV (reference sequence). J was trimmed by 3 bases and V by 3 bases; bases with no gene match: 4. The CDR3 has 15 residues. CDR3 residues: CASSFLSGSYNEQFF. CDR3 in DNA: TGTGCCAGCAGTTTCTTAAGCGGGAGCTACAATGAGCAGTTCTTC.

The chain is built from TRBV4-1 and TRBJ1-5, with 10 bases lining up with TRBD1. Germline assignment: CDR1 MGHRA and CDR2 YSYEKL. V shed 4 bases, J shed 4 bases, and the junction held 7 bases outside the gene matches. The CDR3 runs to 16 residues. The CDR3 DNA follows: TGCGCCAGCAGCCCAGGTGCGGGACAGGGGAATCAGCCCCAGCATTTT. Its protein product is CASSPGAGQGNQPQHF.

V and J are TRBV4-3 and TRBJ1-6, with D maybe TRBD1 (5 bases). V shed 3 bases and J shed 4 bases, with 13 bases lying between them. The CDR3 extends over 16 amino acids. Per germline, CDR1 LGHNA and CDR2 YSLEER. The CDR3 region is CASSHVTSGYNSPLHF. As DNA, the CDR3 is TGCGCCAGCAGCCACGTAACATCAGGGTATAATTCACCCCTCCACTTT.

The rearrangement links TRBV20-1 to TRBJ1-1; D gene uncertain. The CDR3 runs 12 residues. CDR1 is DFQATT, CDR2 SNEGSKA, per germline (reference sequence). Trimming pared 3 bases from V and 4 bases from J, leaving 9 bases between. The CDR3 is CSASGGGTEAFF. CDR3 coding DNA: TGCAGTGCTAGTGGTGGCGGCACTGAAGCTTTCTTT.

V and J are TRBV12-3 or TRBV12-4 and TRBJ1-1, with D possibly being TRBD1 (6 bases). The ends were cut back, 5 bases at V and 3 bases at J, with 7 bases in the middle. The length of the CDR3 is 12 residues. The CDR3 loop reads CASSTGYTEAFF. The DNA for the CDR3 is TGTGCCAGCAGTACAGGGTACACTGAAGCTTTCTTT.